Presented here are 13 T cell receptor beta chains from one specimen sequenced in a study of PD-1 blockade in classical Hodgkin lymphoma. The method was immunoSEQ multiplex PCR; TCRdb's version includes in-frame clones alone and lacks a portion of them. The table has roughly 50,000 clones, roughly 89% seen once. Time point reported: cycle 4 day 1 (C4D1), after more than five weeks of nivolumab. All the patients suffered relapse after autologous stem cell transplantation, and brentuximab vedotin exposure differed. The sample consisted of peripheral blood mononuclear cells (PBMCs), taken before the fourth cycle of nivolumab. These receptor sequences come from a human donor with classical Hodgkin lymphoma.

The CDR3 DNA sequence: TGTGCCACCAGCCGGGTGGAGCGGGGGACCTACGAGCAGTACTTC. Translating gives CATSRVERGTYEQYF. V is TRBV15 and J is TRBJ2-7, with 8 positions matching TRBD2. This CDR3 region has 15 residues. With V trimmed by 5 bases and J by 2 bases, 8 bases remained unmatched. The V gene's germline CDR1 is LNHNV and CDR2 YYDKDF (reference sequence). Together with reference TRBV15 and TRBJ2-7, the CDR3 gives the full variable domain: DAMVIQNPRYQVTQFGKPVTLSCSQTLNHNVMYWYQQKSSQAPKLLFHYYDKDFNNEADTPDNFQSRRPNTSFCFLDIRSPGLGDTAMYLCATSRVERGTYEQYFGPGTRLTVT.

The chain combines TRBV11-2 with TRBJ2-5; 9 nucleotides match TRBD2. Trimming took 1 base from V and 5 from J; bases not matched to a gene: 17. The germline CDR1 and CDR2 sequences are SGHAT and FQNNGV. This CDR3 is built from 19 residues. CDR3 loop: CASSLGREGQGGGRETQYF. CDR3 in DNA: TGTGCCAGCAGCTTAGGGCGGGAGGGCCAAGGAGGTGGTCGGGAGACCCAGTACTTC.

In its sample, this clone was seen once. The chain has TRBV7-3 and TRBJ2-5; TRBD2 matches 11 bases. Trimming removed 2 bases from V and 5 bases from J; junction bases left unmatched: 13. Per the germline V gene, CDR1 is SGHTA and CDR2 is FQGTGA. The CDR3 spans 18 residues. CDR3 residues: CASSLWGGRLAGSETQYF. CDR3 DNA sequence: TGTGCCAGCAGCTTATGGGGGGGCCGACTAGCGGGAAGTGAGACCCAGTACTTC.

This clone was detected once. Here the CDR3 reads CAWSTGGSDTDTQYF. The DNA for the CDR3 is TGTGCCTGGAGCACAGGGGGAAGCGACACAGATACGCAGTATTTT. The gene calls are TRBV30 and TRBJ2-3, with 8 nucleotides matching TRBD1. In germline, CDR1 is GTSNPN, CDR2 SVGIG (reference sequence). This CDR3 contains 15 residues. The V and J ends lost 3 bases and 2 bases, in that order; junction bases with no gene match: 7.

Concerning this clone: A junction boundary mismatches the germline segment, possibly from a read error. The chain employs TRBV11-3 and TRBJ2-2; 9 bases match TRBD1. From germline, CDR1 is SGHNT and CDR2 YENEEA. The CDR3 covers 15 residues. The CDR3 sequence: CASSIDWTGVGELFF. The CDR3 DNA reads TGTGCCAGCAGCATAGATTGGACAGGGGTCGGGGAGCTGTTTTTT. The full variable domain, with the rest looked up from reference TRBV11-3 and TRBJ2-2, is EAGVVQSPRYKIIEKKQPVAFWCNPISGHNTLYWYLQNLGQGPELLIRYENEEAVDDSQLPKDRFSAERLKGVDSTLKIQPAELGDSAVYLCASSIDWTGVGELFFGEGSRLTVL.

The V call is TRBV27, the J call TRBJ2-7; TRBD1 matches 7 bases. The CDR3 is 14 amino acids. The germline V gene encodes CDR1 MNHEY and CDR2 SMNVEV (reference sequence). V gave up 7 bases and J gave up 0 bases; unmatched junction bases: 6. The CDR3 region is CASMNRGHSYEQYF. CDR3 nucleotides: TGTGCCAGCATGAACAGGGGACACTCCTACGAGCAGTACTTC.

This sequence joins TRBV2 and TRBJ2-7; weak D call: TRBD2 (6 bases). The CDR3 consists of 13 residues. Trimming took off 8 bases at V and 2 bases at J, with 13 bases between the two ends. Germline V CDR1 and CDR2: SNHLY, FYNNEI. The CDR3 DNA is TGTGCCAGCGGGCGACTAGGGGCCTACGAGCAGTACTTC. This sequence encodes CASGRLGAYEQYF.

The rearrangement uses TRBV20-1 and TRBJ1-1; D unclear. Germline-derived CDR1 and CDR2 are DFQATT and SNEGSKA (reference sequence). Trimming removed 5 bases at V and 0 bases at J, with 4 bases between. The length of the CDR3 is 11 residues. The CDR3 DNA sequence: TGCAGTGCTTTTTTGAACACTGAAGCTTTCTTT. Translation gives CSAFLNTEAFF.

The J gene is TRBJ2-5, the V gene TRBV6-5, with unresolved D. Trimming left V 6 bases short and J 2 bases short, with 10 bases between. CDR3 length: 13 residues. CDR1 and CDR2 from the germline V gene are MNHEY and SVGAGI. CDR3 DNA: TGTGCCAGCAGCCCTTTACTGCAAGAGACCCAGTACTTC. This encodes CASSPLLQETQYF.

The rearrangement joins TRBV4-1 to TRBJ2-3; 13 bases are a match to TRBD2. The CDR3 is 21 amino acids. Germline V gene sequence: CDR1 MGHRA, CDR2 YSYEKL. V shed 4 bases and J 0 bases; nucleotides not matched to a gene: 16. As DNA, the CDR3 is TGCGCCAGCAGCCTAAAGTCCGGGACTAGCGGGACCTTCACTAGCACAGATACGCAGTATTTT. This sequence encodes CASSLKSGTSGTFTSTDTQYF.

The V call is TRBV5-1, the J call TRBJ2-2; 9 nucleotides agree with TRBD1. With 4 bases clipped from V and 5 bases from J, the junction kept 6 bases outside the gene matches. Germline V gene data show CDR1 as SGHRS and CDR2 as YFSETQ. The CDR3 contains 15 residues. CDR3 residues: CASSGDRAGTGELFF. The CDR3 nucleotides read TGCGCCAGCAGCGGGGACAGGGCCGGAACCGGGGAGCTGTTTTTT.

The CDR3 reads CASKGSEAFF. The CDR3, as DNA: TGTGCCAGTAAGGGCTCTGAAGCTTTCTTT. The chain has TRBV19 and TRBJ1-1; D ambiguous. The V gene lost 7 bases and the J gene lost 6 bases, with 6 bases spanning the gap. CDR3 length: 10 residues. The germline V gene encodes CDR1 LNHDA and CDR2 SQIVND (reference sequence).

The J gene is TRBJ1-2, the V gene TRBV27, with D unresolved. V was cut by 2 bases and J by 2 bases, with 12 bases left in between. Per germline, CDR1 MNHEY and CDR2 SMNVEV (reference sequence). CDR3 size: 15 residues. In DNA, the CDR3 is TGTGCCAGCAGTTTAAGTGGCACATCGAACTATGGCTACACCTTC. Its protein product is CASSLSGTSNYGYTF.